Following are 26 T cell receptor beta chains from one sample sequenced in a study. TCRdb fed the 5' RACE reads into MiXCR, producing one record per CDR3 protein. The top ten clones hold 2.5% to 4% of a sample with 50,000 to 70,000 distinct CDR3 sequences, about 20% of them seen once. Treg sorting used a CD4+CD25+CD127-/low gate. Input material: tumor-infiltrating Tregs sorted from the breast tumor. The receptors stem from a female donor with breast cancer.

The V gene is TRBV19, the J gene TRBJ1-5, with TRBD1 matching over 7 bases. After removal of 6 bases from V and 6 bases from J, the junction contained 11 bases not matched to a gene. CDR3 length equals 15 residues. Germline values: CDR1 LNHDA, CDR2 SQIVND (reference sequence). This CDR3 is CASSTNTGAGQPQHF. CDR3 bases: TGTGCCAGTAGCACCAACACAGGGGCTGGTCAGCCCCAGCATTTT.

CDR3 in amino acids: CASSAPRGKLFF. Here the CDR3 DNA reads TGTGCCAGCAGCGCCCCGCGAGGGAAGCTGTTTTTT. The genes are TRBV7-3 and TRBJ2-2, with a weak D call TRBD2 (5 bases). Germline CDR1 reads SGHTA; CDR2 reads FQGTGA. The ends were cut back, 5 bases at V and 12 bases at J, with 13 bases in the middle. CDR3 length equals 12 residues.

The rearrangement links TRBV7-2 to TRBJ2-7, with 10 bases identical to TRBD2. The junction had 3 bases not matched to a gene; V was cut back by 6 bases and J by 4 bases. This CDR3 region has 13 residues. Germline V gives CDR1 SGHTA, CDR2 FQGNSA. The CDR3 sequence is CASSPSGSYEQYF. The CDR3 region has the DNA TGTGCCAGCAGTCCTAGCGGGAGTTACGAGCAGTACTTC.

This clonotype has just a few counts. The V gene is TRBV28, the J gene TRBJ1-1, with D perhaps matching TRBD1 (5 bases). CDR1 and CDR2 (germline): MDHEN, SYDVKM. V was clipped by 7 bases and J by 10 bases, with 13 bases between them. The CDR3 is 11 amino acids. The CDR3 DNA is TGTGCCAGCATTGACAGAGGCGGAGCTTTCTTT. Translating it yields CASIDRGGAFF.

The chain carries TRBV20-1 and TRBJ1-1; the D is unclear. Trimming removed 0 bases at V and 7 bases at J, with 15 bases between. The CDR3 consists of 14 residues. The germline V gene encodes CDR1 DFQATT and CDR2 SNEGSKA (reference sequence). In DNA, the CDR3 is TGCAGTGCTAGAGATCGGAACTCTGGGATTGAAGCTTTCTTT. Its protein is CSARDRNSGIEAFF.

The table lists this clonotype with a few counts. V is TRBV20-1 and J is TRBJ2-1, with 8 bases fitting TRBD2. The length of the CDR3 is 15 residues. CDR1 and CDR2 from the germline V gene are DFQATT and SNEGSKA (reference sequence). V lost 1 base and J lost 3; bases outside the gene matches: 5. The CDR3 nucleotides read TGCAGTGCTAGAGGACTAGCGTATCTCTACAATGAGCAGTTCTTC. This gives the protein CSARGLAYLYNEQFF.

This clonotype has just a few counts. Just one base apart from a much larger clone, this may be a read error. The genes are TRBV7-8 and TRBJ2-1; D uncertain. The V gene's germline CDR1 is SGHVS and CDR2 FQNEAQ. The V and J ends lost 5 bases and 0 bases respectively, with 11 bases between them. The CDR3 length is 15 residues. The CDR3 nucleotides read TGTGCCAGCAGCATTAACGGGCCCTCCTACAATGAGCAGTTCTTC. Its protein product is CASSINGPSYNEQFF.

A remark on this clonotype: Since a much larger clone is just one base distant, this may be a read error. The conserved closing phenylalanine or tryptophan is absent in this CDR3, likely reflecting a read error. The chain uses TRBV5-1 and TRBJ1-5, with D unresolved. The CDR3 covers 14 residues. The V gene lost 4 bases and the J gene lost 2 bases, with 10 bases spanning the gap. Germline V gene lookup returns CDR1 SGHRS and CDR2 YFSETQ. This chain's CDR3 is CASSPRMGNQPQHS. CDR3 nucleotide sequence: TGCGCCAGCAGCCCCCGGATGGGCAATCAGCCCCAGCATTCT.

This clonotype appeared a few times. In DNA form, the CDR3 reads TGTGCCAGCAGCTTGGGAGGGGGCGCCGGGGAGACCCAGTACTTC. It translates to CASSLGGGAGETQYF. V is TRBV5-6 and J is TRBJ2-5, with 7 bases aligning to TRBD1. The CDR3 contains 15 residues. V lost 0 bases to trimming and J lost 5 bases; unmatched junction nucleotides: 7. Germline CDR1 SGHDT, CDR2 YYEEEE. Looking up the rest from reference TRBV5-6 and TRBJ2-5 gives the full variable domain: DAGVTQSPTHLIKTRGQQVTLRCSPKSGHDTVSWYQQALGQGPQFIFQYYEEEERQRGNFPDRFSGHQFPNYSSELNVNALLLGDSALYLCASSLGGGAGETQYFGPGTRLLVL.

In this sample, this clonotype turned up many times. CDR3 nucleotide sequence: TGCGCCAGCAGCATAGGACAGGGCGTCTATGGCTACACCTTC. Protein: CASSIGQGVYGYTF. The chain uses TRBV5-1 and TRBJ1-2, with 8 bases fitting TRBD1. Germline CDR1 reads SGHRS; CDR2 reads YFSETQ. The CDR3 is made up of 14 amino acids. V shed 4 bases, J shed 4 bases, and the junction held 6 bases outside the gene matches.

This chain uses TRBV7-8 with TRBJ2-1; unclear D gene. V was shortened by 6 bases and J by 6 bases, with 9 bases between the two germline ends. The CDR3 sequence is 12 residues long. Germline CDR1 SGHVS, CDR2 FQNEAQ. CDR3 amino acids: CASSPYSNEQFF. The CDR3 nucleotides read TGTGCCAGCAGTCCCTATTCCAATGAGCAGTTCTTC.

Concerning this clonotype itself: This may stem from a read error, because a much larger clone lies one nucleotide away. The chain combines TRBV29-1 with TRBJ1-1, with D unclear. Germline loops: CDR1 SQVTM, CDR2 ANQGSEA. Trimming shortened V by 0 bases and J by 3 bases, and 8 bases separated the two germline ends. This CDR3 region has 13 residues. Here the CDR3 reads CSVEDKYYTEAFF. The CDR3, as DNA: TGCAGCGTTGAAGATAAGTATTACACTGAAGCTTTCTTT.

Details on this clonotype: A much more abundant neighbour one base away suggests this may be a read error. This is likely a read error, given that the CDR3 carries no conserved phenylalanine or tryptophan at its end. The CDR3 coding sequence is TGCGCCAGCAGCGGAACAACTAGCGGGAGGCGGGATACGCAGTATCTT. Its protein product is CASSGTTSGRRDTQYL. The chain uses TRBV5-1 and TRBJ2-3; 12 nucleotides agree with TRBD2. This CDR3 is 16 amino acids long. CDR1 is SGHRS, CDR2 YFSETQ, per germline. After removal of 4 bases from V and 6 bases from J, the junction contained 9 bases not matched to a gene.

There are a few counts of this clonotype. The CDR3, as DNA: TGTGCCAGCAGTATGTCAGTGACTATAAACACCATATATTTT. Residues: CASSMSVTINTIYF. The rearrangement links TRBV11-3 to TRBJ1-3; D unresolved. With 6 bases removed from V and 6 bases from J, the gap between germline ends came to 15 bases. This CDR3 is 14 amino acids long. Germline assignment: CDR1 SGHNT and CDR2 YENEEA.

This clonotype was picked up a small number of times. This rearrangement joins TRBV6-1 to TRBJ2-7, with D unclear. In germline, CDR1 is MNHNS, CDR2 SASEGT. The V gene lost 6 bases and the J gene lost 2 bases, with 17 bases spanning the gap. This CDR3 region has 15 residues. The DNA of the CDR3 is TGTGCCAGCAGCCCCGCGTCGAGTCTTCCCTACGAGCAGTACTTC. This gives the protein CASSPASSLPYEQYF.

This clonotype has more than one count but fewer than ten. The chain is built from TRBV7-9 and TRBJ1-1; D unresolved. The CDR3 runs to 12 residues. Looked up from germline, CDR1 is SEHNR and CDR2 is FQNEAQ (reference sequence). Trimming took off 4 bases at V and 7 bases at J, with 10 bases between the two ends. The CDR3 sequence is CASSSSTLEAFF. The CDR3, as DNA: TGTGCCAGCAGCTCGTCGACCCTTGAAGCTTTCTTT. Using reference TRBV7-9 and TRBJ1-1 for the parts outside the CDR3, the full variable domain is DTGVSQNPRHKITKRGQNVTFRCDPISEHNRLYWYRQTLGQGPEFLTYFQNEAQLEKSRLLSDRFSAERPKGSFSTLEIQRTEQGDSAMYLCASSSSTLEAFFGQGTRLTVV.

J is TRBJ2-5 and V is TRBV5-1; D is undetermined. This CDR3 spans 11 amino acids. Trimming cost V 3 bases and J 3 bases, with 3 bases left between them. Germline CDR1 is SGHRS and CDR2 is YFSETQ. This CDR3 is CASSYKETQYF. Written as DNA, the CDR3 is TGCGCCAGCAGCTACAAAGAGACCCAGTACTTC.

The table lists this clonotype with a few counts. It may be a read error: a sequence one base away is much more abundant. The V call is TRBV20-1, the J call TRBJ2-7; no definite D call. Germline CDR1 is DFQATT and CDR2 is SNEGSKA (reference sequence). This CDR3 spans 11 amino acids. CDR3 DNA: TGCAGTGCTAAATTTGTCTACGAGCAGTGCTTC. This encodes CSAKFVYEQCF.

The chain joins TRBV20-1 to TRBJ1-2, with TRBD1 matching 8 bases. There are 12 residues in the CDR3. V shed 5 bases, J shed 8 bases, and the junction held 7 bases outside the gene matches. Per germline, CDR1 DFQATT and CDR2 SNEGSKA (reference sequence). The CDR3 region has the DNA TGCAGTGCTGGGGGACAGGCCGAGGGCTACACCTTC. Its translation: CSAGGQAEGYTF.

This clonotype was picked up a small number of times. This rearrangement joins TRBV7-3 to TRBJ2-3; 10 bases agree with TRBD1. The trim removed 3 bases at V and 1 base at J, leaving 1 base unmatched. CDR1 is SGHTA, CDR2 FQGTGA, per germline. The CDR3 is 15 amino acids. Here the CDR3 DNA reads TGTGCCAGCAGCTTTGACAGGGGGCGCACAGATACGCAGTATTTT. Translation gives CASSFDRGRTDTQYF. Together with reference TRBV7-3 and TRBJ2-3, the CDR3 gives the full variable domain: GAGVSQTPSNKVTEKGKYVELRCDPISGHTALYWYRQSLGQGPEFLIYFQGTGAADDSGLPNDRFFAVRPEGSVSTLKIQRTERGDSAVYLCASSFDRGRTDTQYFGPGTRLTVL.

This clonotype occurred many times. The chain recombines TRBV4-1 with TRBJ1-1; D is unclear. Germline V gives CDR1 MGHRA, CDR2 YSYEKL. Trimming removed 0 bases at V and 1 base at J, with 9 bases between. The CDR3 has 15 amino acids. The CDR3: CASSQDPRTNTEAFF. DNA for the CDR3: TGCGCCAGCAGCCAAGATCCACGGACGAACACTGAAGCTTTCTTT.

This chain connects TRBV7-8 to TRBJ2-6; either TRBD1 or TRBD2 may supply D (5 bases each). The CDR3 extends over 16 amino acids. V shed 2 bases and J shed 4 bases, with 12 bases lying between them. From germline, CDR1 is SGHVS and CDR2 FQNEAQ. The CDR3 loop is CASSLTGGTGANVLTF. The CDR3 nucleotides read TGTGCCAGCAGCTTAACAGGAGGTACAGGGGCCAACGTCCTGACTTTC. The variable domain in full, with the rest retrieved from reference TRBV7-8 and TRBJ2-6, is GAGVSQSPRYKVAKRGQDVALRCDPISGHVSLFWYQQALGQGPEFLTYFQNEAQLDKSGLPSDRFFAERPEGSVSTLKIQRTQQEDSAVYLCASSLTGGTGANVLTFGAGSRLTVL.

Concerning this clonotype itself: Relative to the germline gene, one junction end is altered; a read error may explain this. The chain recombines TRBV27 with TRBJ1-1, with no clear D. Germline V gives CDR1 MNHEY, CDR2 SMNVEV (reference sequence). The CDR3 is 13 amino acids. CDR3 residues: CASSLSGFTEACF. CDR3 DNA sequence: TGTGCCAGCAGTTTATCAGGGTTCACTGAAGCTTGCTTT.

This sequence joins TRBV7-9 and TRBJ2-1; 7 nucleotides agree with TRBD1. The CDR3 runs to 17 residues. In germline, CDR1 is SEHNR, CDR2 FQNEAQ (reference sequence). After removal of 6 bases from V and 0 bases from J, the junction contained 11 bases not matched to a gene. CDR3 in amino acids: CASRPKGASSSYNEQFF. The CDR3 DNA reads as TGTGCCAGCAGACCCAAGGGGGCTAGTAGCTCCTACAATGAGCAGTTCTTC. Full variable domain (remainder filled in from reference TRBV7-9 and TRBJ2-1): DTGVSQNPRHKITKRGQNVTFRCDPISEHNRLYWYRQTLGQGPEFLTYFQNEAQLEKSRLLSDRFSAERPKGSFSTLEIQRTEQGDSAMYLCASRPKGASSSYNEQFFGPGTRLTVL.

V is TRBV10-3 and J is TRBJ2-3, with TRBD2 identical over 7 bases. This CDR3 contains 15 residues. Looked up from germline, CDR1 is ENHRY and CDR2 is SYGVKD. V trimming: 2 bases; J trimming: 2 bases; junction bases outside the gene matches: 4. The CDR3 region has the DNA TGTGCCATCAGTGAGCGGGGGGAGTTCACAGATACGCAGTATTTT. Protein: CAISERGEFTDTQYF.

The CDR3 loop reads CASSTQPGRQFF. The CDR3 nucleotides read TGTGCCAGCAGCACTCAACCGGGACGGCAGTTCTTC. The chain uses TRBV28 and TRBJ2-1, with D perhaps assigned TRBD1 or TRBD2 (5 bases each). This CDR3 contains 12 residues. V shed 6 bases and J shed 12 bases, with 15 bases lying between them. Germline V gene lookup returns CDR1 MDHEN and CDR2 SYDVKM.